This paragraph covers one T cell receptor beta chain sequence. Produced via immunoSEQ multiplex PCR; TCRdb's table is partial and in-frame only. The sample holds tens of thousands of clones; under 90% are singletons and the top ten take approximately 1.9%. Germline loops: CDR1 MDHEN, CDR2 SYDVKM. Trimming shortened V by 8 bases and J by 5 bases, and 16 bases separated the two germline ends. The CDR3 spans 14 residues. The record originates from a study of OX40 agonist ivuxolimab in advanced cancers. Study-wide context: In this cohort, patients received ivuxolimab, an agonistic anti-OX40 (CD134) antibody. Participants averaged about 60 years of age (range roughly 23 to 79) and were around 85% male.

The J gene is TRBJ1-5, the V gene TRBV28, with unresolved D. The sequence came from an adult with an advanced solid tumor such as melanoma, head and neck, liver or kidney cancer. The sequencing here drew on CD4+ or CD8+ T cells sorted from blood, taken in a trial of the OX40 agonist ivuxolimab. CDR3 protein: CASAPSGGHQPQHF. The CDR3 bases are TGTGCCAGCGCCCCTTCAGGAGGGCATCAGCCCCAGCATTTT. The full variable domain, rest sourced from reference TRBV28 and TRBJ1-5, is DVKVTQSSRYLVKRTGEKVFLECVQDMDHENMFWYRQDPGLGLRLIYFSYDVKMKEKGDIPEGYSVSREKKERFSLILESASTNQTSMYLCASAPSGGHQPQHFGDGTRLSIL.